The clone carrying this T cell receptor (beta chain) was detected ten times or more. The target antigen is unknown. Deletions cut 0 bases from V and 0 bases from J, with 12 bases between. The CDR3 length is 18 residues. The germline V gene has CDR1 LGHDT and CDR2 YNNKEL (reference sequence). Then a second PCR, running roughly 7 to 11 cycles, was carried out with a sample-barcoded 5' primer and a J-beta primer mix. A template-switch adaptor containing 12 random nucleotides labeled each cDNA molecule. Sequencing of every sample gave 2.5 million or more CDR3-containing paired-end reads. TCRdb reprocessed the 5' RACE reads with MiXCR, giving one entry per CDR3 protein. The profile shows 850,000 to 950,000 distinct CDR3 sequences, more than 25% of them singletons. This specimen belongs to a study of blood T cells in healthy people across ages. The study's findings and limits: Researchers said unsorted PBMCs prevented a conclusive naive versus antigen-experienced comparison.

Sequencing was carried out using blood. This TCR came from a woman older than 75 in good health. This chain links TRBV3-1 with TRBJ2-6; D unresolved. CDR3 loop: CASSQDGRASSGANVLTF. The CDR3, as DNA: TGTGCCAGCAGCCAAGACGGTAGGGCATCCTCTGGGGCCAACGTCCTGACTTTC. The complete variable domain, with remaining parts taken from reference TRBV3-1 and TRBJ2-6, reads DTAVSQTPKYLVTQMGNDKSIKCEQNLGHDTMYWYKQDSKKFLKIMFSYNNKELIINETVPNRFSPKSPDKAHLNLHINSLELGDSAVYFCASSQDGRASSGANVLTFGAGSRLTVL.